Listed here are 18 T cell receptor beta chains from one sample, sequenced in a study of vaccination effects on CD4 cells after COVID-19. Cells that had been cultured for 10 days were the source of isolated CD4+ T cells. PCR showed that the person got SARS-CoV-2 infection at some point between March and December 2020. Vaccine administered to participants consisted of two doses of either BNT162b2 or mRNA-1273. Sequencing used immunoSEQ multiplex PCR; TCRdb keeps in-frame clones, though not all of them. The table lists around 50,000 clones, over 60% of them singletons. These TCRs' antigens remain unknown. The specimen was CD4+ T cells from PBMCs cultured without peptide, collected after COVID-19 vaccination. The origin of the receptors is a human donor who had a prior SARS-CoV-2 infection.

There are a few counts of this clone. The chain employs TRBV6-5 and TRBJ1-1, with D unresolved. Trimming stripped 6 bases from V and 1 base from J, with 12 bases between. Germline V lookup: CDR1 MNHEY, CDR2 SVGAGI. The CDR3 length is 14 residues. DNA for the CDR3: TGTGCCAGCAGCCCGCTGGCAGGGAACACTGAAGCTTTCTTT. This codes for CASSPLAGNTEAFF.

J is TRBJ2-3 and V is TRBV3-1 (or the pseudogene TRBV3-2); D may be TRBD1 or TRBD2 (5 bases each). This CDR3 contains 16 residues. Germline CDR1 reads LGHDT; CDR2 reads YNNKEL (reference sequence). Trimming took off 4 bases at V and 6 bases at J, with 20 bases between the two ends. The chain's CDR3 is CASSPREGHGMDTQYF. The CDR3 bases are TGTGCCAGCAGCCCTCGAGAGGGGCATGGGATGGATACGCAGTATTTT.

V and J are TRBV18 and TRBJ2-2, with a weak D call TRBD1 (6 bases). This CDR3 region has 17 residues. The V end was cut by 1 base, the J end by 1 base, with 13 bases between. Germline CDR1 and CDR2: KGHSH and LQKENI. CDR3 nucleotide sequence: TGTGCCAGCTCACCACAACTCTTACAGGGGAACACCGGGGAGCTGTTTTTT. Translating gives CASSPQLLQGNTGELFF.

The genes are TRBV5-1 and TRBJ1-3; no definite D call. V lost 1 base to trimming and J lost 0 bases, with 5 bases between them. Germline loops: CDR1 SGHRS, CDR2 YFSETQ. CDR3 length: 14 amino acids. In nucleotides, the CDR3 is TGCGCCAGCAGCTTGACTTTCTCTGGAAACACCATATATTTT. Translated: CASSLTFSGNTIYF.

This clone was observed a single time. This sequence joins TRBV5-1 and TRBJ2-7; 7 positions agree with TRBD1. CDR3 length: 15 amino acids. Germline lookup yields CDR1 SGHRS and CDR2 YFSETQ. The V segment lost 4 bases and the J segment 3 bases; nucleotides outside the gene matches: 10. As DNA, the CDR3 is TGCGCCAGCAGCCTCAGGACAGGCCTCGACTACGAGCAGTACTTC. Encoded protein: CASSLRTGLDYEQYF.

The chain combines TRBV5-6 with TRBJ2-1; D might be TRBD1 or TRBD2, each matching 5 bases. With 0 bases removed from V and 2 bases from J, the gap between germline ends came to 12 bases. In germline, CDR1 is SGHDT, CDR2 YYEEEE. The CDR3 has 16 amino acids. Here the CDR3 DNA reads TGTGCCAGCAGCTTGGCGGCAGGGAGCCCCTACAATGAGCAGTTCTTC. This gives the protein CASSLAAGSPYNEQFF.

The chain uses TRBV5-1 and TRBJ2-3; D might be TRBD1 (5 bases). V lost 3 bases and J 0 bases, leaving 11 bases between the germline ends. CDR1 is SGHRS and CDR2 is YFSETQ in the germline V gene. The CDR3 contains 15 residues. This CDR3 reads CASSSSGYSTDTQYF. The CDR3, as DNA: TGCGCCAGCAGCTCATCAGGGTATAGCACAGATACGCAGTATTTT.

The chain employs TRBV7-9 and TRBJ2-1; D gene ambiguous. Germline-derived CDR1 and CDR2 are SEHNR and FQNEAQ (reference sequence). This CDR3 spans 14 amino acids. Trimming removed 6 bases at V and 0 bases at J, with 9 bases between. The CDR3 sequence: CASSGVVSYNEQFF. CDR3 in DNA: TGTGCCAGCAGTGGGGTGGTCTCCTACAATGAGCAGTTCTTC.

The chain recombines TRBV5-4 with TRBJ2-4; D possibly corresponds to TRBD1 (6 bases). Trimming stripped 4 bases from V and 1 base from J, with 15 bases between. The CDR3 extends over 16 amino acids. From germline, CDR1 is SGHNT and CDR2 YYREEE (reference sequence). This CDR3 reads CASSLPGDGAKNIQYF. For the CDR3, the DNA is TGTGCCAGCAGCCTACCAGGGGATGGGGCCAAAAACATTCAGTACTTC.

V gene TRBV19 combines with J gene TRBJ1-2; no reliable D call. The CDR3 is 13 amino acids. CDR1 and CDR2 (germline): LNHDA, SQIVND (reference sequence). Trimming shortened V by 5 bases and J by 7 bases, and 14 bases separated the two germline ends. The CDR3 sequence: CASSFRDRSGYTF. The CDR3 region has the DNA TGTGCCAGTAGTTTTCGGGATCGCAGTGGCTACACCTTC.

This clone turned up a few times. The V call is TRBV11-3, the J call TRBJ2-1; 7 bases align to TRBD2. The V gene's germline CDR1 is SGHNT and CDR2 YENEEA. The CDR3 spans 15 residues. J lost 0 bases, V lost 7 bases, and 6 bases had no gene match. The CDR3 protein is CASTPREYSYNEQFF. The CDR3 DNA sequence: TGTGCCAGCACACCGCGGGAGTACTCCTACAATGAGCAGTTCTTC. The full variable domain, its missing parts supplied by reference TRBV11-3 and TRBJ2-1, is EAGVVQSPRYKIIEKKQPVAFWCNPISGHNTLYWYLQNLGQGPELLIRYENEEAVDDSQLPKDRFSAERLKGVDSTLKIQPAELGDSAVYLCASTPREYSYNEQFFGPGTRLTVL.

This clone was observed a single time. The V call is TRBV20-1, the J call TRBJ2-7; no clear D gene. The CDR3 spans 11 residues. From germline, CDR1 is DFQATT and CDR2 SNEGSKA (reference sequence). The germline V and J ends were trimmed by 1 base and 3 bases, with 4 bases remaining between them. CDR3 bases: TGCAGTGCTAGAGGTTACTACGAGCAGTACTTC. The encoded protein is CSARGYYEQYF.

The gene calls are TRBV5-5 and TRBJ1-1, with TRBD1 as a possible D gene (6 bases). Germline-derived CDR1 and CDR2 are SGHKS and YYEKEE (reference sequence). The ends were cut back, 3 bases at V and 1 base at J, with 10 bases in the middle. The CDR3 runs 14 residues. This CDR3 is CASSWADRNTEAFF. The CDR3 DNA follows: TGTGCCAGCAGCTGGGCGGACAGGAACACTGAAGCTTTCTTT.

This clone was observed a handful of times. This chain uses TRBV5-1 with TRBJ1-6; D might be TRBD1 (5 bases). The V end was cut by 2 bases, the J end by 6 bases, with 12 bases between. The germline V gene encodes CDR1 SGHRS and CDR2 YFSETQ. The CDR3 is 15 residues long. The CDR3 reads CASSLGTGGNSPLHF. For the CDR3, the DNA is TGCGCCAGCAGCTTAGGGACGGGGGGTAATTCACCCCTCCACTTT. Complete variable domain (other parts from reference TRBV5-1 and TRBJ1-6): KAGVTQTPRYLIKTRGQQVTLSCSPISGHRSVSWYQQTPGQGLQFLFEYFSETQRNKGNFPGRFSGRQFSNSRSEMNVSTLELGDSALYLCASSLGTGGNSPLHFGNGTRLTVT.

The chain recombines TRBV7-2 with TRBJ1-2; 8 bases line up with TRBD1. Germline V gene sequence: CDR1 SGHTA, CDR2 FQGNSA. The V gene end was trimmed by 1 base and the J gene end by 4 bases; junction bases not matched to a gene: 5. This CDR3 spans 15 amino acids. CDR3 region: CASSLVDRATYGYTF. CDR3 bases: TGTGCCAGCAGCTTAGTGGACAGGGCGACCTATGGCTACACCTTC.

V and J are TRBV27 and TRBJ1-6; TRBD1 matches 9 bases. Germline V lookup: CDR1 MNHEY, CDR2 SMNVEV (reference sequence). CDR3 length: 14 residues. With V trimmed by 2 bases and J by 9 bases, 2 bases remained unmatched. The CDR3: CASSLRQGGSPLHF. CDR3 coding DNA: TGTGCCAGCAGTTTAAGACAGGGGGGTTCACCCCTCCACTTT.

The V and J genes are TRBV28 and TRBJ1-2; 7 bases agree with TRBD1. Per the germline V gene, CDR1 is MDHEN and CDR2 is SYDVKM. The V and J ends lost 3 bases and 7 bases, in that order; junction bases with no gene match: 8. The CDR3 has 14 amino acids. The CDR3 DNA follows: TGTGCCAGCAGTTTCCCGAGACAGGGCGGTGGCTACACCTTC. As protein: CASSFPRQGGGYTF.

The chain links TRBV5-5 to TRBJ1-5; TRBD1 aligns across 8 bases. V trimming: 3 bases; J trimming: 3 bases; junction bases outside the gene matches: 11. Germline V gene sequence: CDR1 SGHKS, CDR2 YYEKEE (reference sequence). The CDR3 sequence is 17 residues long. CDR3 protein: CASSSGYGQGLNQPQHF. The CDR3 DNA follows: TGTGCCAGCAGCTCCGGCTACGGACAGGGCCTCAATCAGCCCCAGCATTTT.